This T cell receptor (beta chain) derives from a study of human CD8 memory T cell subsets. Healthy donors provided the buffy coats that yielded the PBMC. Libraries targeted TCR beta using 5' RACE with UMIs. TCRdb reprocessed the 5' RACE reads, keeping one entry per CDR3 protein, no DNA. The sample features thousands of distinct CDR3 sequences, with roughly 22% in its top ten. Germline V gene sequence: CDR1 KGHDR, CDR2 SFDVKD. The CDR3 runs 15 residues. On this clonotype: The antigen is unknown.

Study findings and constraints: It was suggested by Chao1 estimates that stem-like memory T cells were more diverse than precursor exhausted T cells. Precursor exhausted and stem-like memory T cell repertoires shared minimal overlap.

This receptor was taken from a human donor in good health. The sample was CD8+ T cells from PBMCs. This chain joins TRBV24-1 and TRBJ2-2; TCRdb lists TRBD1, though no DNA is available to test this call. CDR3 loop: CATSDFGRGTGELFF.